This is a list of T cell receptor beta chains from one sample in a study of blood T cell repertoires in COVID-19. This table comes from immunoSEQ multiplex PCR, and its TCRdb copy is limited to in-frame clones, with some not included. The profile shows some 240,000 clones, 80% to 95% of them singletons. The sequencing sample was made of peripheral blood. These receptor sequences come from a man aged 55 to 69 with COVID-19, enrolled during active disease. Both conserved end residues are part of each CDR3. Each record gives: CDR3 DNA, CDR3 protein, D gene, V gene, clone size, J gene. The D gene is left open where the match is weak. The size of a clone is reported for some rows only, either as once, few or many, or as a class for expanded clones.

cdr3_nt: TGTGCCAGCATGACTTCCTCCTATAATTCACCCCTCCACTTT; cdr3_aa: CASMTSSYNSPLHF; d_call: NA; v_call: TRBV27; clone_size: NA; j_call: TRBJ1-6
cdr3_nt: TGTGCCAGCAGCCAAGAATCTCTAGGCAGCCATTGGGGAAACACCATATATTTT; cdr3_aa: CASSQESLGSHWGNTIYF; d_call: NA; v_call: TRBV3-1/TRBV3-2; clone_size: NA; j_call: TRBJ1-3
cdr3_nt: TGCGCCAGCAGCTTGGAACAGGGGCCTGGCTACACCTTC; cdr3_aa: CASSLEQGPGYTF; d_call: TRBD1; v_call: TRBV5-1; clone_size: NA; j_call: TRBJ1-2
cdr3_nt: TGTGCCAGCAGTTCCGGGACAAGCAACACTGAAGCTTTCTTT; cdr3_aa: CASSSGTSNTEAFF; d_call: NA; v_call: TRBV27; clone_size: NA; j_call: TRBJ1-1
cdr3_nt: TGCGCCAGCACCGAGGGGAGGGGAAACACCATATATTTT; cdr3_aa: CASTEGRGNTIYF; d_call: NA; v_call: TRBV5-1; clone_size: NA; j_call: TRBJ1-3
cdr3_nt: TGTGCCAGCAGCTTAGTCCGCCGGGAGCAATACGAGCAGTACTTC; cdr3_aa: CASSLVRREQYEQYF; d_call: NA; v_call: TRBV7-2; clone_size: NA; j_call: TRBJ2-7
cdr3_nt: TGTGCCAGCAGCTTAGGGGCAGTAGCGGGAGTCTCCTACGAGCAGTACTTC; cdr3_aa: CASSLGAVAGVSYEQYF; d_call: TRBD2; v_call: TRBV7-2; clone_size: once; j_call: TRBJ2-7
cdr3_nt: TGTGCCTGGAGTGTAGGGGGCGAGCAGTACTTC; cdr3_aa: CAWSVGGEQYF; d_call: NA; v_call: TRBV30; clone_size: NA; j_call: TRBJ2-7
cdr3_nt: TGTGCCAGCAGTTACTCGGGCGGGAGGTCGGCCTACGAGCAGTACTTC; cdr3_aa: CASSYSGGRSAYEQYF; d_call: TRBD2; v_call: TRBV6-2/TRBV6-3; clone_size: NA; j_call: TRBJ2-7
cdr3_nt: TGCGCCAGCAGCCCCGGTATGACATTCCTCCAAGAGACCCAGTACTTC; cdr3_aa: CASSPGMTFLQETQYF; d_call: NA; v_call: TRBV5-1; clone_size: NA; j_call: TRBJ2-5
cdr3_nt: TGTGCCAGCAGTAAAAGCGGGACCTACACAGATACGCAGTATTTT; cdr3_aa: CASSKSGTYTDTQYF; d_call: TRBD2; v_call: TRBV7-9; clone_size: NA; j_call: TRBJ2-3
cdr3_nt: TGCGCCAGCAGCAGCTCCGGGACAGGGGTCAATGAGCAGTTCTTC; cdr3_aa: CASSSSGTGVNEQFF; d_call: TRBD1; v_call: TRBV5-1; clone_size: many; j_call: TRBJ2-1
cdr3_nt: TGCGCCAGCAGCGACTCGGACTTCTACGAGCAGTACTTC; cdr3_aa: CASSDSDFYEQYF; d_call: NA; v_call: TRBV4-1; clone_size: NA; j_call: TRBJ2-7
cdr3_nt: TGTGCCAGCATCAGGGACAGGGGAGGTATGGGGAACTATGGCTACACCTTC; cdr3_aa: CASIRDRGGMGNYGYTF; d_call: TRBD1; v_call: TRBV5-4; clone_size: NA; j_call: TRBJ1-2
cdr3_nt: TGTGCCAGCAGTTACCAGACTAGCGGTTACTCCTACAATGAGCAGTTCTTC; cdr3_aa: CASSYQTSGYSYNEQFF; d_call: TRBD2; v_call: TRBV6-2/TRBV6-3; clone_size: NA; j_call: TRBJ2-1
cdr3_nt: TGTGCCAGCAGCTTGGGAACAGGGAACTATGGCTACACCTTC; cdr3_aa: CASSLGTGNYGYTF; d_call: NA; v_call: TRBV7-9; clone_size: NA; j_call: TRBJ1-2
cdr3_nt: TGCGCCAGCAGCTTGAGTCCGGGTGACGAGCAGTACTTC; cdr3_aa: CASSLSPGDEQYF; d_call: NA; v_call: TRBV5-1; clone_size: once; j_call: TRBJ2-7
cdr3_nt: TGTGCCAGCCAGGGGGGTGGCGAGCAGTACTTC; cdr3_aa: CASQGGGEQYF; d_call: NA; v_call: TRBV6-5; clone_size: NA; j_call: TRBJ2-7
cdr3_nt: TGTGCCAGCGGATCCTTCAGGGGAAGCAATCAGCCCCAGCATTTT; cdr3_aa: CASGSFRGSNQPQHF; d_call: NA; v_call: TRBV2; clone_size: NA; j_call: TRBJ1-5
cdr3_nt: TGTGCCTGGAGTGTAGGGCTAGCGGGGAACAATGAGCAGTTCTTC; cdr3_aa: CAWSVGLAGNNEQFF; d_call: TRBD2; v_call: TRBV30; clone_size: NA; j_call: TRBJ2-1
cdr3_nt: TGTGCCAGCAGCCCAAATGGACCCAGCGGGAGAGGAGAGACCCAGTACTTC; cdr3_aa: CASSPNGPSGRGETQYF; d_call: TRBD2; v_call: TRBV6-2/TRBV6-3; clone_size: once; j_call: TRBJ2-5
cdr3_nt: TGTGCCAGTAGTCCCACAGGGAACTATTACAATGAGCAGTTCTTC; cdr3_aa: CASSPTGNYYNEQFF; d_call: NA; v_call: TRBV19; clone_size: NA; j_call: TRBJ2-1
cdr3_nt: TGTGCCAGCAGCGTCTCTCGAGGGGGCGGCGGGCACACTGAAGCTTTCTTT; cdr3_aa: CASSVSRGGGGHTEAFF; d_call: TRBD1; v_call: TRBV9; clone_size: NA; j_call: TRBJ1-1
cdr3_nt: TGCAGCGCCTCGCAGGGGCACGATAATTCACCCCTCCACTTT; cdr3_aa: CSASQGHDNSPLHF; d_call: NA; v_call: TRBV29-1; clone_size: NA; j_call: TRBJ1-6
cdr3_nt: TGTGCCACCAGTGGGGGAAGGACAGAATACGAGCAGTACTTC; cdr3_aa: CATSGGRTEYEQYF; d_call: NA; v_call: TRBV15; clone_size: NA; j_call: TRBJ2-7
cdr3_nt: TGTGCCAGCAGTGAACAGGGGGCGTCAGCTAACTATGGCTACACCTTC; cdr3_aa: CASSEQGASANYGYTF; d_call: TRBD1; v_call: TRBV2; clone_size: NA; j_call: TRBJ1-2
cdr3_nt: TGCGCCAGCAGTGAGTCGAGAGAAAAACTGTTTTTT; cdr3_aa: CASSESREKLFF; d_call: NA; v_call: TRBV10-2; clone_size: NA; j_call: TRBJ1-4
cdr3_nt: TGCGCCAGCAGCTTGGCCCCTAGCGGGGGGGCAAATGAGCAGTTCTTC; cdr3_aa: CASSLAPSGGANEQFF; d_call: TRBD2; v_call: TRBV5-1; clone_size: NA; j_call: TRBJ2-1
cdr3_nt: TGTGCCAGCAGCGGCGGACTAGCGGGGTTTTCCACAGATACGCAGTATTTT; cdr3_aa: CASSGGLAGFSTDTQYF; d_call: TRBD2; v_call: TRBV13; clone_size: NA; j_call: TRBJ2-3
cdr3_nt: TGTGCCAGCAGGAGGAGGGTAGGCAATCAGCCCCAGCATTTT; cdr3_aa: CASRRRVGNQPQHF; d_call: NA; v_call: TRBV28; clone_size: NA; j_call: TRBJ1-5
cdr3_nt: TGTGCCAGCAGTTTTTCTGGACAGGGGGCGTCGAACACCGGGGAGCTGTTTTTT; cdr3_aa: CASSFSGQGASNTGELFF; d_call: TRBD1; v_call: TRBV28; clone_size: NA; j_call: TRBJ2-2
cdr3_nt: TGTGCCAGCAGTGGGGGCTGGCCCCAGCATTTT; cdr3_aa: CASSGGWPQHF; d_call: NA; v_call: TRBV12-3/TRBV12-4; clone_size: NA; j_call: TRBJ1-5
cdr3_nt: TGCGCCAGCAGCCAAGACAGGGGACAGAGATCTGGGGCCAACGTCCTGACTTTC; cdr3_aa: CASSQDRGQRSGANVLTF; d_call: TRBD1; v_call: TRBV4-3; clone_size: NA; j_call: TRBJ2-6
cdr3_nt: TGTGCCAGCAGCGGCGGGACTAGCGGGATAAATGAGCAGTTCTTC; cdr3_aa: CASSGGTSGINEQFF; d_call: TRBD2; v_call: TRBV5-4; clone_size: NA; j_call: TRBJ2-1
cdr3_nt: TGTGCCAGCAGTTACTCGAACTCGGATACGCAGTATTTT; cdr3_aa: CASSYSNSDTQYF; d_call: NA; v_call: TRBV6-6; clone_size: NA; j_call: TRBJ2-3
cdr3_nt: TGTGCCAGCTCACCACCCTCTAGAGAGACCCAGTACTTC; cdr3_aa: CASSPPSRETQYF; d_call: NA; v_call: TRBV18; clone_size: NA; j_call: TRBJ2-5
cdr3_nt: TGCGCCAGCAGGACAGAGACCGGGGAGCTGTTTTTT; cdr3_aa: CASRTETGELFF; d_call: NA; v_call: TRBV10-2; clone_size: NA; j_call: TRBJ2-2
cdr3_nt: TGTGCCAGCAGCTCAGAACAGGGGGTTGCCCTCTATGGCTACACCTTC; cdr3_aa: CASSSEQGVALYGYTF; d_call: TRBD1; v_call: TRBV7-9; clone_size: NA; j_call: TRBJ1-2
cdr3_nt: TGTGCCAGCAAGCAGGGGACGGTGAATGAGCAGTTCTTC; cdr3_aa: CASKQGTVNEQFF; d_call: NA; v_call: TRBV7-9; clone_size: NA; j_call: TRBJ2-1
cdr3_nt: TGTGCCAGCAGCCAAGATAGAACTAGCGGGAGCTCCTACAATGAGCAGTTCTTC; cdr3_aa: CASSQDRTSGSSYNEQFF; d_call: TRBD2; v_call: TRBV14; clone_size: NA; j_call: TRBJ2-1
cdr3_nt: TGCGCCAGCAGCCCACTAGCGGGAGGGTCAAATGAGCAGTTCTTC; cdr3_aa: CASSPLAGGSNEQFF; d_call: TRBD2; v_call: TRBV5-1; clone_size: NA; j_call: TRBJ2-1
cdr3_nt: TGTGCCAGCATCTCTGGAGAGGGCAACGTTAATCAGCCCCAGCATTTT; cdr3_aa: CASISGEGNVNQPQHF; d_call: NA; v_call: TRBV2; clone_size: NA; j_call: TRBJ1-5
cdr3_nt: TGTGCCAGCAGCCTACCGGGACAGGGCTATGGCTACACCTTC; cdr3_aa: CASSLPGQGYGYTF; d_call: TRBD1; v_call: TRBV14; clone_size: NA; j_call: TRBJ1-2
cdr3_nt: TGTGCCAGCAGTTCCGATGGGCAGGGCAGCAATCAGCCCCAGCATTTT; cdr3_aa: CASSSDGQGSNQPQHF; d_call: NA; v_call: TRBV2; clone_size: NA; j_call: TRBJ1-5
cdr3_nt: TGTGCTAGTGGTTTAAGTCAGGAAAGAGCTTTCTTT; cdr3_aa: CASGLSQERAFF; d_call: NA; v_call: TRBV12-5; clone_size: NA; j_call: TRBJ1-1
cdr3_nt: TGTGCCAGCGCCCGACAGGGTGCCTACGAGCAGTACTTC; cdr3_aa: CASARQGAYEQYF; d_call: TRBD1; v_call: TRBV25-1; clone_size: NA; j_call: TRBJ2-7
cdr3_nt: TGTGCCAGCTCACCAGAGGGACTAGCGGGGGGAGATACGCAGTATTTT; cdr3_aa: CASSPEGLAGGDTQYF; d_call: TRBD2; v_call: TRBV18; clone_size: NA; j_call: TRBJ2-3
cdr3_nt: TGTGCCATCAGTGATAGGGGACAGACTCACACTGAAGCTTTCTTT; cdr3_aa: CAISDRGQTHTEAFF; d_call: TRBD1; v_call: TRBV10-3; clone_size: NA; j_call: TRBJ1-1
cdr3_nt: TGTGCCAGCAGCCAAGCTACAGGGGCGGGTTCACCCCTCCACTTT; cdr3_aa: CASSQATGAGSPLHF; d_call: TRBD1; v_call: TRBV14; clone_size: NA; j_call: TRBJ1-6
cdr3_nt: TGTGCCAGCAGCCAAGATATAGTGGCAGGGGGCGGCGCGTGGGTCTACGAGCAGTACTTC; cdr3_aa: CASSQDIVAGGGAWVYEQYF; d_call: TRBD1; v_call: TRBV4-2; clone_size: few; j_call: TRBJ2-7
cdr3_nt: TGTGCCAGCAGCTTAAATGGACAGGCCTCAAGTGCTAACTATGGCTACACCTTC; cdr3_aa: CASSLNGQASSANYGYTF; d_call: TRBD1; v_call: TRBV13; clone_size: once; j_call: TRBJ1-2
cdr3_nt: TGTGCCACCAGTGCCCCGGGGAGCTCCTACAATGAGCAGTTCTTC; cdr3_aa: CATSAPGSSYNEQFF; d_call: NA; v_call: TRBV24-1; clone_size: NA; j_call: TRBJ2-1
cdr3_nt: TGTGCCAGCAGTTCCTCAGGGGGTGTTTACTCACCCCTCCACTTT; cdr3_aa: CASSSSGGVYSPLHF; d_call: TRBD1; v_call: TRBV28; clone_size: NA; j_call: TRBJ1-6